One and the same sample provided the 17 T cell receptor beta chains below, sequenced in a study of blood T cell repertoires in COVID-19. Libraries were prepared by immunoSEQ multiplex PCR; TCRdb keeps only in-frame clonotypes and omits some of them. Among tens of thousands of clones listed, approximately 84% were seen once. Sequenced input: peripheral blood. These receptors came from a man aged 50 to 60 with active COVID-19.

V gene TRBV4-1 combines with J gene TRBJ2-5; no clear D gene. The CDR3 totals 13 residues. V was cut by 5 bases and J by 5 bases, with 12 bases left in between. Germline CDR1 reads MGHRA; CDR2 reads YSYEKL. The CDR3 coding sequence is TGCGCCAGCAGCTCCCCTGCGGCGGAGACCCAGTACTTC. This translates into CASSSPAAETQYF.

This clone was found a few times. V and J are TRBV14 and TRBJ1-6; 7 positions match TRBD1. Unmatched junction bases numbered 8, after V lost 4 bases and J lost 8 bases. The CDR3 has 15 amino acids. Germline V gives CDR1 SGHDN, CDR2 FVKESK. CDR3 in DNA: TGTGCCAGCAGCCTACGACAGGGACGGGATTCACCCCTCCACTTT. It encodes CASSLRQGRDSPLHF.

CDR3 loop: CAWSDVEVLGEKLFF. The CDR3 coding sequence is TGTGCCTGGAGTGACGTGGAGGTCCTCGGTGAAAAACTGTTTTTT. The chain joins TRBV30 to TRBJ1-4; no firm D call. In germline, CDR1 is GTSNPN, CDR2 SVGIG (reference sequence). The CDR3 covers 15 residues. V gave up 1 base and J gave up 7 bases, with 16 bases separating them.

The chain links TRBV27 to TRBJ1-1; D is perhaps TRBD1 (6 bases). CDR1 and CDR2 (germline): MNHEY, SMNVEV (reference sequence). The CDR3 totals 15 residues. Trimming stripped 2 bases from V and 3 bases from J, with 13 bases between. DNA for the CDR3: TGTGCCAGCAGTTTAGGGGGCCCTCGGGACACTGAAGCTTTCTTT. Translating gives CASSLGGPRDTEAFF.

This clone was seen once. The chain has TRBV5-4 and TRBJ1-2, with 8 bases lining up with TRBD1. Germline CDR1 and CDR2: SGHNT and YYREEE (reference sequence). Unmatched junction bases numbered 4, after V lost 4 bases and J lost 5 bases. The length of the CDR3 is 13 residues. Here the CDR3 reads CASSPQGAYGYTF. Written as DNA, the CDR3 is TGTGCCAGCAGCCCCCAGGGGGCTTATGGCTACACCTTC.

The sample holds one count of this clone. The genes are TRBV7-8 and TRBJ2-5; D is perhaps TRBD2 (6 bases). This CDR3 has 17 residues. CDR1 and CDR2 (germline): SGHVS, FQNEAQ. The V and J ends lost 4 bases and 4 bases respectively, with 22 bases between them. This chain's CDR3 is CASSSTRLVPSRETQYF. Here the CDR3 DNA reads TGTGCCAGCAGCTCGACCCGACTAGTGCCCTCCCGAGAGACCCAGTACTTC.

The genes are TRBV30 and TRBJ2-3, with unresolved D. This CDR3 comprises 14 residues. V lost 4 bases to trimming and J lost 0 bases, with 11 bases between them. Germline CDR1 GTSNPN, CDR2 SVGIG (reference sequence). The CDR3 spells CAWNPTGSTDTQYF. The CDR3 bases are TGTGCCTGGAACCCAACGGGTAGCACAGATACGCAGTATTTT.

The V and J genes are TRBV7-8 and TRBJ2-5, with TRBD2 matching over 9 bases. Germline V lookup: CDR1 SGHVS, CDR2 FQNEAQ. CDR3 size: 16 residues. The trim removed 1 base at V and 1 base at J, leaving 4 bases unmatched. The DNA for the CDR3 is TGTGCCAGCAGCTTAGAGGGCGGGGGGGCCCAAGAGACCCAGTACTTC. It is translated as CASSLEGGGAQETQYF.

J is TRBJ1-1 and V is TRBV7-3; tentatively, D is TRBD1 (5 bases). CDR3 size: 13 residues. Trimming took off 5 bases at V and 3 bases at J, with 10 bases between the two ends. The germline V gene encodes CDR1 SGHTA and CDR2 FQGTGA. The CDR3 DNA follows: TGTGCCAGCAGCACGCAGGGTTACACTGAAGCTTTCTTT. Its protein is CASSTQGYTEAFF.

The genes are TRBV7-2 and TRBJ1-1; a possible D gene is TRBD1 (5 bases). In germline, CDR1 is SGHTA, CDR2 FQGNSA. The CDR3 totals 13 residues. The V and J ends lost 5 bases and 7 bases respectively, with 14 bases between them. For the CDR3, the DNA is TGTGCCAGCAGCCGTGGTAGGGGTGGTGAAGCTTTCTTT. It encodes CASSRGRGGEAFF.

The rearrangement links TRBV4-3 to TRBJ1-4, with D possibly TRBD1 on 6 matching bases. Deletions cut 4 bases from V and 7 bases from J, with 10 bases between. CDR3 length equals 13 residues. Germline CDR1 is LGHNA and CDR2 is YSLEER. This chain's CDR3 is CASSPDSGEKLFF. The CDR3 DNA reads as TGCGCCAGCAGCCCGGACAGTGGTGAAAAACTGTTTTTT.

The genes are TRBV12-3 or TRBV12-4 and TRBJ2-7; a possible D gene is TRBD1 (6 bases). This CDR3 has 12 amino acids. Trimming stripped 7 bases from V and 5 bases from J, with 12 bases between. CDR3: CASTSTGHEQYF. DNA for the CDR3: TGTGCCAGCACCTCCACAGGGCACGAGCAGTACTTC.

The chain has TRBV3-1 (or the pseudogene TRBV3-2) and TRBJ1-1; tentatively, D is TRBD1 (5 bases). The germline gives CDR1 LGHDT, CDR2 YNNKEL (reference sequence). V lost 5 bases to trimming and J lost 4 bases, with 14 bases between them. The CDR3 sequence is 14 residues long. The DNA of the CDR3 is TGTGCCAGCAGCTCTAACCAGGGCGGCACTGAAGCTTTCTTT. It yields the protein CASSSNQGGTEAFF.

This chain uses TRBV5-1 with TRBJ2-3; 10 bases match TRBD2. Germline-derived CDR1 and CDR2 are SGHRS and YFSETQ. Germline trimming cut 4 bases from V and 0 bases from J; bases unmatched to any gene: 5. The CDR3 covers 16 residues. The CDR3 region is CASSLSGGTSTDTQYF. CDR3 bases: TGCGCCAGCAGCCTTAGCGGGGGGACTAGCACAGATACGCAGTATTTT.

The chain recombines TRBV7-8 with TRBJ1-2; D is possibly TRBD1 (6 bases). CDR3 length: 16 residues. CDR1 SGHVS and CDR2 FQNEAQ come from the germline V gene. Between the trimmed V and J ends, which lost 1 base and 8 bases, there was a span of 20 bases. CDR3 residues: CASSLGLRQVRRGYTF. The CDR3 region has the DNA TGTGCCAGCAGCTTAGGACTTAGACAGGTCCGGAGGGGCTACACCTTC.

The rearrangement joins TRBV7-8 to TRBJ1-5; D is uncertain. CDR1 SGHVS and CDR2 FQNEAQ come from the germline V gene. The V and J ends lost 2 bases and 4 bases respectively, with 15 bases between them. This CDR3 contains 16 residues. CDR3 nucleotide sequence: TGTGCCAGCAGCTTAAAACGGGGTCAGCCAAATCAGCCCCAGCATTTT. It codes for CASSLKRGQPNQPQHF.

This clone was seen a handful of times. This chain connects TRBV30 to TRBJ1-5; TRBD1 aligns across 7 bases. The V gene's germline CDR1 is GTSNPN and CDR2 SVGIG (reference sequence). Trimming took 2 bases from V and 7 from J; bases not matched to a gene: 8. The CDR3 is 14 residues long. The CDR3 sequence: CAWSSHRGWQPQHF. The CDR3 coding sequence is TGTGCCTGGAGTTCACACAGGGGATGGCAGCCCCAGCATTTT.